The T cell receptor beta chain under discussion was sequenced for a study of T cell repertoires in cytomegalovirus infection. This clonotype was seen many times. From the reads, TCRdb called clonotypes with MiXCR, one entry per CDR3 protein. The sample consists of 200,000 to 250,000 distinct CDR3 sequences, 22% of them appearing once. This CDR3 contains 14 residues. V was trimmed by 5 bases and J by 4 bases, leaving 9 bases between them. The specimen was CD8+ T cells from PBMCs. This clonotype was sampled from a human donor in good health (CMV status not recorded). Some clones in this sample may be carry-over from other donors' samples. This chain links TRBV12-3 or TRBV12-4 with TRBJ2-6; no clear D. The CDR3 coding sequence is TGTGCCAGCAGTCCTTTAACCGGGGCCAACGTCCTGACTTTC. Residues: CASSPLTGANVLTF.